This paragraph covers one T cell receptor beta chain sequence. Authors of the study amplified TCR beta CDR3 regions from RNA transcripts. HTBI primers were the set used in a first-round RT-PCR of the TCR CDR3. TCRdb re-called the multiplex PCR reads through MiXCR, storing one row per CDR3 protein. The table includes fewer than 550,000 distinct CDR3 sequences, approximately 24% detected once. These data are taken from a study of T cells in Graves' hyperthyroidism and ophthalmopathy. In germline, CDR1 is LNHDA, CDR2 SQIVND (reference sequence). CDR3 length equals 16 residues. V was trimmed by 3 bases and J by 6 bases, leaving 20 bases between them. A NOSPECS grade of at least 4, a Clinical Activity Score of at least 3 and duration under 3 months were recorded in ophthalmopathy patients.

Sequenced material: blood. This clonotype was obtained from a woman in her twenties or thirties with Graves' ophthalmopathy. The chain joins TRBV19 to TRBJ1-1; possible D gene TRBD1, 6 bases. CDR3 amino acids: CASSMAPGHRRPEAFF. CDR3 nucleotides: TGTGCCAGTAGTATGGCCCCGGGACATAGGAGACCTGAAGCTTTCTTT.